This paragraph reports one T cell receptor (beta chain). These data are taken from a study of technical replicates of blood from a few donors. The CDR3 length is 13 residues. Between the trimmed V and J ends, which lost 6 bases and 6 bases, there was a span of 14 bases. The V gene's germline CDR1 is SGHTA and CDR2 FQGNSA. Method: immunoSEQ multiplex PCR; TCRdb's copy keeps in-frame clones and lacks some. The table includes around 50,000 clones, roughly 95% detected once. The chain carries TRBV7-2 and TRBJ1-1; the D gene is possibly TRBD1 (6 bases). Source material: T cells isolated from PBMCs. The receptor was derived from a human donor in good health. CDR3 nucleotide sequence: TGTGCCAGCAGAGCAGGGGTCCTAGCTGAAGCTTTCTTT. Translating gives CASRAGVLAEAFF.